This T cell receptor (beta chain) comes out of a study of OX40 agonist ivuxolimab in advanced cancers. Looking at the study overall: Eligibility admitted prior anti-PD-1, anti-PD-L1 or anti-CTLA-4 therapy; 30% to 40% had some.

Measured with immunoSEQ multiplex PCR; TCRdb has only the in-frame clones, and not every one. The sample holds around 100,000 clones; 91% are singletons and the top ten take approximately 0.58%. In the case of this clone: The antigen remains unidentified.

Study observations and caveats: Among expanded peripheral T cells, antigen specificity went undetermined. Patients who responded partially at 0.1-3.0 mg/kg showed clonal expansion ranking among the lowest. Some of the nonresponding patients also showed low levels of normalized T-cell clonal expansion.

The TCR sequence derives from an adult with an advanced solid tumor such as melanoma, head and neck, liver or kidney cancer. The source was CD4+ or CD8+ T cells sorted from blood, collected in a trial of the OX40 agonist ivuxolimab.

The CDR3 region has the DNA TGCGCCAGCAGCCAGATCCTTTTCGGGGAGCTGTTTTTT. Its translation: CASSQILFGELFF. The V call is TRBV4-3, the J call TRBJ2-2; D is unresolved. Trimming removed 3 bases at V and 7 bases at J, with 9 bases between. Per germline, CDR1 LGHNA and CDR2 YSLEER. The CDR3 spans 13 residues.